The 17 T cell receptor beta chains presented below share a single source sample, sequenced in a study of T-cell memory formation after mild COVID-19. Using its own MiXCR run on the 5' RACE reads, TCRdb lists one record per CDR3 protein. Of 150,000 to 200,000 distinct CDR3 sequences listed, around 16% are singletons. The material sequenced was PBMCs or a T cell subset sorted from them (not recorded which). Every receptor here comes from an adult woman who had mild COVID-19 (a few samples of this study predate the infection). Cell type and time point are not known.

This clonotype showed up just a few times. This chain links TRBV24-1 with TRBJ2-1; 7 bases are shared with TRBD2. Germline CDR1 KGHDR, CDR2 SFDVKD. The CDR3 contains 14 residues. With V trimmed by 3 bases and J by 9 bases, 7 bases remained unmatched. Here the CDR3 reads CATSDPWTSSEQFF. In nucleotides, the CDR3 is TGTGCCACCAGTGATCCCTGGACTAGTAGTGAGCAGTTCTTC.

The J gene is TRBJ2-5, the V gene TRBV10-3; TRBD1 might be the D (6 bases). V lost 3 bases and J 5 bases, leaving 7 bases between the germline ends. Germline CDR1 is ENHRY and CDR2 is SYGVKD. The CDR3 has 12 amino acids. As DNA, the CDR3 is TGTGCCATCAGTGAAGGGGGTGAGACCCAGTACTTC. Amino acids: CAISEGGETQYF.

The V and J genes are TRBV12-3 or TRBV12-4 and TRBJ1-3; possibly TRBD1 for D (6 bases). Trimming removed 5 bases from V and 1 base from J, with 12 bases in between. The CDR3 has 15 amino acids. CDR3 in DNA: TGTGCCAGCAGTATTACAGGGAAGTCTGGAAACACCATATATTTT. As protein: CASSITGKSGNTIYF.

On this clonotype: A read error may be the cause here, since a much bigger clone is one base away. The V call is TRBV18, the J call TRBJ2-7; the match to TRBD1 covers 7 bases. The CDR3 contains 14 residues. Germline assignment: CDR1 KGHSH and CDR2 LQKENI. Here the CDR3 DNA reads TGTGCCAGCTCACCCAGGACAGGCTCCTACGAGCAGTGCTTC. Translating it yields CASSPRTGSYEQCF.

The chain has TRBV7-2 and TRBJ2-1; TRBD2 might be the D (5 bases). CDR1 and CDR2 (germline): SGHTA, FQGNSA. The CDR3 is made up of 13 amino acids. V was pared by 9 bases and J by 9 bases, with 18 bases between. The CDR3 is CARRVLPGGEQFF. CDR3 in DNA: TGTGCCAGAAGGGTCCTCCCCGGAGGTGAGCAGTTCTTC.

The table lists this clonotype with a few counts. The V call is TRBV7-9, the J call TRBJ2-5, with D possibly matching TRBD1 (5 bases). This CDR3 has 15 amino acids. Germline lookup yields CDR1 SEHNR and CDR2 FQNEAQ (reference sequence). V dropped 4 bases and J dropped 2 bases, with 14 bases sitting between them. CDR3 sequence: CASSSVGQGQETQYF. For the CDR3, the DNA is TGTGCCAGCAGCTCAGTAGGTCAGGGACAAGAGACCCAGTACTTC.

The chain combines TRBV30 with TRBJ2-5, with D uncertain. CDR1 GTSNPN and CDR2 SVGIG come from the germline V gene (reference sequence). V lost 2 bases to trimming and J lost 4 bases, with 8 bases between them. The CDR3 covers 12 residues. CDR3 protein: CAWSPDGETQYF. Written as DNA, the CDR3 is TGTGCCTGGAGTCCGGACGGAGAGACCCAGTACTTC. The full variable domain, in which reference TRBV30 and TRBJ2-5 provide the parts outside the CDR3, is SQTIHQWPATLVQPVGSPLSLECTVEGTSNPNLYWYRQAAGRGLQLLFYSVGIGQISSEVPQNLSASRPQDRQFILSSKKLLLSDSGFYLCAWSPDGETQYFGPGTRLLVL.

This clonotype has only a few counts. The chain is built from TRBV7-2 and TRBJ2-6; D gene uncertain. The germline V and J ends were trimmed by 5 bases and 0 bases, with 5 bases remaining between them. Germline values: CDR1 SGHTA, CDR2 FQGNSA. The CDR3 sequence is 14 residues long. As DNA, the CDR3 is TGTGCCAGCAGCCAATTCTCTGGGGCCAACGTCCTGACTTTC. Its translation: CASSQFSGANVLTF.

This chain joins TRBV5-1 and TRBJ1-1; D uncertain. The V end was cut by 5 bases, the J end by 0 bases, with 14 bases between. This CDR3 region has 15 residues. Germline assignment: CDR1 SGHRS and CDR2 YFSETQ. The DNA of the CDR3 is TGCGCCAGCAGTCCGGCTAGGCTACTGAACACTGAAGCTTTCTTT. Encoded protein: CASSPARLLNTEAFF. Full variable domain (outside the CDR3, taken from reference TRBV5-1 and TRBJ1-1): KAGVTQTPRYLIKTRGQQVTLSCSPISGHRSVSWYQQTPGQGLQFLFEYFSETQRNKGNFPGRFSGRQFSNSRSEMNVSTLELGDSALYLCASSPARLLNTEAFFGQGTRLTVV.

The chain joins TRBV7-9 to TRBJ2-4; TRBD2 is a possible D gene (5 bases). There are 13 residues in the CDR3. Germline lookup yields CDR1 SEHNR and CDR2 FQNEAQ (reference sequence). V was clipped by 1 base and J by 9 bases, with 10 bases between them. The DNA for the CDR3 is TGTGCCAGCAGCTTAGGCCGCGCGGGCATTCAGTACTTC. Amino acid sequence: CASSLGRAGIQYF.

Many counts were recorded for this clonotype. The chain is built from TRBV4-1 and TRBJ2-2; 9 bases map to TRBD1. The junction had 10 bases not matched to a gene; V was cut back by 4 bases and J by 7 bases. CDR3 length: 16 residues. Germline V gene lookup returns CDR1 MGHRA and CDR2 YSYEKL. CDR3 in amino acids: CASSLSDRGIGGELFF. In nucleotides, the CDR3 is TGCGCCAGCAGCCTCTCGGACAGGGGAATTGGCGGGGAGCTGTTTTTT.

V gene TRBV6-2 or TRBV6-3 combines with J gene TRBJ1-1; unclear D gene. V lost 2 bases and J 6 bases, leaving 13 bases between the germline ends. The germline V gene encodes CDR1 MNHEY and CDR2 SVGEGT. The CDR3 is 14 amino acids. The CDR3 DNA sequence: TGTGCCAGCAGTTACCTGGCCCCGAAGGCTGAAGCTTTCTTT. This gives the protein CASSYLAPKAEAFF.

This clonotype was found a few times. The chain combines TRBV20-1 with TRBJ2-4, with D unclear. CDR3 length equals 15 residues. V lost 0 bases to trimming and J lost 5 bases, with 14 bases between them. Germline V CDR1 and CDR2: DFQATT, SNEGSKA (reference sequence). This chain's CDR3 is CSARDPGVSQNIQYF. DNA for the CDR3: TGCAGTGCTAGAGACCCAGGAGTTTCTCAAAACATTCAGTACTTC.

There are a few counts of this clonotype. This chain links TRBV9 with TRBJ2-5; D possibly corresponds to TRBD2 (5 bases). V was trimmed by 0 bases and J by 4 bases, leaving 10 bases between them. The germline gives CDR1 SGDLS, CDR2 YYNGEE. This CDR3 spans 14 amino acids. The chain's CDR3 is CASSVATAGETQYF. Here the CDR3 DNA reads TGTGCCAGCAGCGTAGCTACTGCGGGAGAGACCCAGTACTTC.

V usage is TRBV11-3 and J usage is TRBJ2-7; D call uncertain. Germline CDR1 reads SGHNT; CDR2 reads YENEEA. V was trimmed by 4 bases and J by 3 bases, leaving 16 bases between them. The CDR3 runs 15 residues. The CDR3 reads CASSSRRSTGYEQYF. The CDR3 region has the DNA TGTGCCAGCAGCTCGCGCCGGTCGACGGGCTACGAGCAGTACTTC.

The rearrangement uses TRBV27 and TRBJ2-2; possibly TRBD2 for D (5 bases). Germline V gene sequence: CDR1 MNHEY, CDR2 SMNVEV (reference sequence). V shed 5 bases and J shed 1 base, with 11 bases lying between them. The CDR3 covers 15 residues. The CDR3 region has the DNA TGTGCCAGCAGTCCTTGGGCGGGGAACACCGGGGAGCTGTTTTTT. It specifies CASSPWAGNTGELFF.

The chain combines TRBV5-1 with TRBJ1-1; 7 bases map to TRBD1. Looked up from germline, CDR1 is SGHRS and CDR2 is YFSETQ. V was clipped by 4 bases and J by 1 base; unmatched bases: 10. CDR3 length: 16 residues. For the CDR3, the DNA is TGCGCCAGCAGCACCGACCCAGGGGGTACGAACACTGAAGCTTTCTTT. It specifies CASSTDPGGTNTEAFF.